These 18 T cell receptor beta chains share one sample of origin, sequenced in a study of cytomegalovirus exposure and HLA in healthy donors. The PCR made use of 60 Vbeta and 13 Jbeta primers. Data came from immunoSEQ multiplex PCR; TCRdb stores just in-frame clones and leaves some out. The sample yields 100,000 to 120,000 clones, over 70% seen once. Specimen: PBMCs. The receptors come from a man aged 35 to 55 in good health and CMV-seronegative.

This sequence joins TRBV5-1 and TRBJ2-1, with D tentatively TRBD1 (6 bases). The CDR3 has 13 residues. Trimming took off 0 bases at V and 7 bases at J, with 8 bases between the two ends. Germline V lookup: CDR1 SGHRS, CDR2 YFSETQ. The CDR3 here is CASSLAQGNEQFF. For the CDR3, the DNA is TGCGCCAGCAGCTTGGCACAGGGTAATGAGCAGTTCTTC.

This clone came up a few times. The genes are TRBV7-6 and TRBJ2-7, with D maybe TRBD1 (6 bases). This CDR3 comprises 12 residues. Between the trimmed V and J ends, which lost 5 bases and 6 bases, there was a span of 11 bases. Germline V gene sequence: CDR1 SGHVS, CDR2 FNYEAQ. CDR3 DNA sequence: TGTGCCAGCAGCCACGACAGGCCCGAGCAGTACTTC. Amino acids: CASSHDRPEQYF.

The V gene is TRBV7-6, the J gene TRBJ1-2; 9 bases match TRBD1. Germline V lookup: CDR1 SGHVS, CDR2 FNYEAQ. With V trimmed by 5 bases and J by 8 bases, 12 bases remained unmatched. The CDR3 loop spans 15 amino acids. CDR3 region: CASSDLTGGFKGYTF. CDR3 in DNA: TGTGCCAGCAGCGATCTAACAGGGGGCTTTAAAGGCTACACCTTC.

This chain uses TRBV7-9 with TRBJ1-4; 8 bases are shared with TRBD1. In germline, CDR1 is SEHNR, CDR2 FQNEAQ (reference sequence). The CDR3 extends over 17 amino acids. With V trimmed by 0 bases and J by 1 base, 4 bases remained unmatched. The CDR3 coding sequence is TGTGCCAGCAGCTTAGCAGGACAGGGTCAAACTAATGAAAAACTGTTTTTT. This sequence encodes CASSLAGQGQTNEKLFF.

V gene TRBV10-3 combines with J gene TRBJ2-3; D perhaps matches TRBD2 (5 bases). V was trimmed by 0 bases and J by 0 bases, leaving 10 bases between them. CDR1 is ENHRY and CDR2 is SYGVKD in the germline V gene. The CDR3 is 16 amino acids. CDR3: CAISESRGYSTDTQYF. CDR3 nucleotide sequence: TGTGCCATCAGTGAGTCCAGAGGGTATAGCACAGATACGCAGTATTTT.

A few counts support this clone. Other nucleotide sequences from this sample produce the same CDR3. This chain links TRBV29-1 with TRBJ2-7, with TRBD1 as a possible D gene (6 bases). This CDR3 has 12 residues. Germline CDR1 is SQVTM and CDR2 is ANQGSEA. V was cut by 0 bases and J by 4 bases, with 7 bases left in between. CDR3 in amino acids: CSVEEGAYEQYF. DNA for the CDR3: TGCAGCGTTGAAGAGGGGGCGTACGAGCAGTACTTC.

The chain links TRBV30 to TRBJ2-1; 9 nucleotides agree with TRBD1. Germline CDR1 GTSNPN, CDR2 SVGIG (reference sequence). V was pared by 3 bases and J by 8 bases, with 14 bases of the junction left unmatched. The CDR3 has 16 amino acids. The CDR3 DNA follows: TGTGCCTGGAGCGTACTCGGGACAGGGTCCAGGGATGAGCAGTTCTTC. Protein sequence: CAWSVLGTGSRDEQFF.

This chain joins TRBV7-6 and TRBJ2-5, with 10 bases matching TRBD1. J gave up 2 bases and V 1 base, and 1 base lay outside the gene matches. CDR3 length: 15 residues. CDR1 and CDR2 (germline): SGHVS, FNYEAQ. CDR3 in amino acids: CASSLGDRGQETQYF. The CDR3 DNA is TGTGCCAGCAGCTTAGGGGACAGGGGTCAAGAGACCCAGTACTTC.

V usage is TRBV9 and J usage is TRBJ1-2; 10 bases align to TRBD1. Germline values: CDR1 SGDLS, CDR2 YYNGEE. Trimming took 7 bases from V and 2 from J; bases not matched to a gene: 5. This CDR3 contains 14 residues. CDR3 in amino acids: CASGPGQGNYGYTF. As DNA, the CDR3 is TGTGCCAGCGGCCCGGGACAGGGGAACTATGGCTACACCTTC.

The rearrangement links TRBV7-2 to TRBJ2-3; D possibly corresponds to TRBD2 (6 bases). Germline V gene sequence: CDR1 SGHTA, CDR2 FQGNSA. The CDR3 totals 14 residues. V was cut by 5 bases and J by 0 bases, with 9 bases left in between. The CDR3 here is CASSGTVSTDTQYF. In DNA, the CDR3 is TGTGCCAGCAGCGGGACTGTGAGCACAGATACGCAGTATTTT. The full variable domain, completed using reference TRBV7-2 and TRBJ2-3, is GAGVSQSPSNKVTEKGKDVELRCDPISGHTALYWYRQSLGQGLEFLIYFQGNSAPDKSGLPSDRFSAERTGGSVSTLTIQRTQQEDSAVYLCASSGTVSTDTQYFGPGTRLTVL.

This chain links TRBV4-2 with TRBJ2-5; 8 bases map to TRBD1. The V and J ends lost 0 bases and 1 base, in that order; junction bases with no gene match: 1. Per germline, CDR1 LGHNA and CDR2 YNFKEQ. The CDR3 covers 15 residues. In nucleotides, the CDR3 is TGTGCCAGCAGCCAAGATGGACAGGGCCAAGAGACCCAGTACTTC. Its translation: CASSQDGQGQETQYF.

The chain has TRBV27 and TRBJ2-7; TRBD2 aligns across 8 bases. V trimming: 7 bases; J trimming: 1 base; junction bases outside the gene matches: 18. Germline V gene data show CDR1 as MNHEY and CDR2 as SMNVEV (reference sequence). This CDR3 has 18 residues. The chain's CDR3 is CASTHGLSGGLLSYEQYF. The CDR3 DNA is TGTGCCAGCACCCATGGATTATCGGGAGGGCTTCTGTCCTACGAGCAGTACTTC.

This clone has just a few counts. The CDR3 DNA reads TGTGCCAGCAGCACCAGAACCGGGACAGTAAGGGAGACCCAGTACTTC. Its protein is CASSTRTGTVRETQYF. This chain uses TRBV11-2 with TRBJ2-5, with TRBD1 matching 7 bases. CDR1 is SGHAT, CDR2 FQNNGV, per germline. This CDR3 region has 16 residues. V was clipped by 5 bases and J by 5 bases; unmatched bases: 14.

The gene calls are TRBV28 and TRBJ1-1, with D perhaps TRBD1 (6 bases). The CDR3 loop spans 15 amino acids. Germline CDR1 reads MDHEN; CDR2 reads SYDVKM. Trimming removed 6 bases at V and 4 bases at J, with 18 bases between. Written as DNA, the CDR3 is TGTGCCAGCAGCCCTCGGACAGCAGGGTCCACTGAAGCTTTCTTT. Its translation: CASSPRTAGSTEAFF. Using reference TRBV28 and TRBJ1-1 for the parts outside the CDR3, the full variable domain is DVKVTQSSRYLVKRTGEKVFLECVQDMDHENMFWYRQDPGLGLRLIYFSYDVKMKEKGDIPEGYSVSREKKERFSLILESASTNQTSMYLCASSPRTAGSTEAFFGQGTRLTVV.

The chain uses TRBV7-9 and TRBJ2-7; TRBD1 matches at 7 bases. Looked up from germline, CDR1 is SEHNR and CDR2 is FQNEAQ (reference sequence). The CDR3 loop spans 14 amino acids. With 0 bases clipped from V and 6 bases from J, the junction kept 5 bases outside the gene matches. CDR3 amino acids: CASSLATGTSEQYF. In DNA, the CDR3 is TGTGCCAGCAGCTTAGCGACAGGGACCAGCGAGCAGTACTTC.

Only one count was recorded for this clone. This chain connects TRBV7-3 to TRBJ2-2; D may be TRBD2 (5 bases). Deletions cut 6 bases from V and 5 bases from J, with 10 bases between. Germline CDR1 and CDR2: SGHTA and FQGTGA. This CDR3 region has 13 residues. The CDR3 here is CASSSGGTGELFF. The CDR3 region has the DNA TGTGCCAGCAGTTCGGGCGGGACCGGGGAGCTGTTTTTT.

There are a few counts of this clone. DNA of the CDR3: TGTGCCAGCAGGTGGAGGGGCGGGGGGTACAATGAGCAGTTCTTC. This gives the protein CASRWRGGGYNEQFF. The gene calls are TRBV27 and TRBJ2-1; TRBD2 matches at 8 bases. Germline V gene lookup returns CDR1 MNHEY and CDR2 SMNVEV (reference sequence). J was trimmed by 4 bases and V by 6 bases; bases with no gene match: 8. The CDR3 has 15 amino acids.

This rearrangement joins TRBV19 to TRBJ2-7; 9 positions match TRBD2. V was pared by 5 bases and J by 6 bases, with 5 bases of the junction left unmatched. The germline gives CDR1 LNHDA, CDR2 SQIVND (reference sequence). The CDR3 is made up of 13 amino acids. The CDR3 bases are TGTGCCAGTAGTCAGGGACTAGCAGGCGAGCAGTACTTC. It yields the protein CASSQGLAGEQYF.